These T cell receptor beta chains were read from a single sample in a study of CD8+CD57+ T cells in acquired aplastic anemia. TCRdb re-analysed the reads in MiXCR, keeping a single row per CDR3 protein. The repertoire includes 250,000 to 300,000 distinct CDR3 sequences, 56% of them detected once, and 1% to 1.5% sits in the top ten. The sample was sorted CD4+, CD8+, or CD8+CD57+ T cells (not recorded which) from PBMCs. Source of these receptors: a human donor with aplastic anemia. CDR3s include the opening cysteine and the closing phenylalanine or tryptophan. A D gene is named only where the DNA matches it firmly. Some rows have no size entry. The others give once, few or many, or a class for an expanded clone.

CDR3 DNA: TGCAGTGCTCTTTCGAGCTTGAGGATCGAGGTAGATACGCAGTATTTT
CDR3 protein: CSALSSLRIEVDTQYF
J gene: TRBJ2-3
D gene: -
clone size: -
V gene: TRBV20-1

CDR3 DNA: TGTGCCAGCAGCTTCGGGACAGGGGTTCTGTCGACTGGCTACACCTTC
CDR3 protein: CASSFGTGVLSTGYTF
J gene: TRBJ1-2
D gene: TRBD1
clone size: few
V gene: TRBV7-2

CDR3 DNA: TGTGCCAGTAGTCCGACAGGGTCTAATTCACCCCTCCACTTT
CDR3 protein: CASSPTGSNSPLHF
J gene: TRBJ1-6
D gene: TRBD1
clone size: -
V gene: TRBV19

CDR3 DNA: TGCAGTGCTAGAGATCTAGCGGGAGGGGGCGCGTCCGAGCAGTACTTC
CDR3 protein: CSARDLAGGGASEQYF
J gene: TRBJ2-7
D gene: TRBD2
clone size: once
V gene: TRBV20-1

CDR3 DNA: TGTGCCAGTAGTATTTCAATTTCAGGGGCCCGAGAGACCCAGTACTTC
CDR3 protein: CASSISISGARETQYF
J gene: TRBJ2-5
D gene: -
clone size: once
V gene: TRBV19

CDR3 DNA: TGTGCCAGCAGCTTAGGGTCCATAGGGGCTGGTGAAAAACTGTTTTTT
CDR3 protein: CASSLGSIGAGEKLFF
J gene: TRBJ1-4
D gene: -
clone size: few
V gene: TRBV7-6

CDR3 DNA: TGTGCCAGCAGCGTAGGGCCAAAAATCGACGAGCAGTACTTC
CDR3 protein: CASSVGPKIDEQYF
J gene: TRBJ2-7
D gene: -
clone size: -
V gene: TRBV7-3

CDR3 DNA: TGTGCCAGCAGTGCAGGGTTACGGGGGGTAGGAGAGACCCAGTACTTC
CDR3 protein: CASSAGLRGVGETQYF
J gene: TRBJ2-5
D gene: TRBD2
clone size: -
V gene: TRBV6-1

CDR3 DNA: TGCAGTGCTAGTTTGAGGGAGACCCGGTACTTC
CDR3 protein: CSASLRETRYF
J gene: TRBJ2-5
D gene: -
clone size: once
V gene: TRBV20-1

CDR3 DNA: TGCGCCAGCAGCCAAGGAGACAGGGGGTCTAGCAATCAGCCCCAGCATTTT
CDR3 protein: CASSQGDRGSSNQPQHF
J gene: TRBJ1-5
D gene: TRBD1
clone size: many
V gene: TRBV4-1

CDR3 DNA: TGTGCCAGCAGCCGGTTGGGAGGGACCTACGAGCAGTACTTC
CDR3 protein: CASSRLGGTYEQYF
J gene: TRBJ2-7
D gene: TRBD2
clone size: many
V gene: TRBV3-1

CDR3 DNA: TGCAGTGTCGGTCGGTCGGAGACCCAGTACTTC
CDR3 protein: CSVGRSETQYF
J gene: TRBJ2-5
D gene: -
clone size: -
V gene: TRBV20-1